The clone carrying this TCR beta chain occurred a few times. Its matching antigen is unknown. Via MiXCR, TCRdb re-called the RT-PCR reads, giving one row per CDR3 protein. Altogether 500,000 to 600,000 distinct CDR3 sequences are present, about 14% being singletons, with the ten largest covering around 10%. The sample originates from a study of response to subunit inactivated influenza vaccine. Points from the study as a whole: It was the authors' suggestion that each seasonal influenza vaccination recruits few new T cells.

CDR1 and CDR2 from the germline V gene are SNHLY and FYNNEI. V lost 8 bases, J lost 7 bases, and 20 bases lay in between. The CDR3 covers 14 residues. V is TRBV2 and J is TRBJ1-2; no clear D. The TCR comes from a man in his fifties or sixties who received an inactivated influenza vaccine. The material sequenced was PBMCs from blood, taken roughly 12 days after vaccination. CDR3 DNA: TGTGCCAGCGACCAAGAGACCCAAGAGGGTGGCTACACCTTC. Translation gives CASDQETQEGGYTF.